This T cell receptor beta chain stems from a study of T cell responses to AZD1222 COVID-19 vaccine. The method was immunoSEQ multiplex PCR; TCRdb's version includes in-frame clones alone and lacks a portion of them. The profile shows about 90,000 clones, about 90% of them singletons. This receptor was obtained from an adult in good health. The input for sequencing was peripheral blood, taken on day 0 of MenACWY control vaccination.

CDR3 residues: CASSQGTLGDYEQYF. The CDR3 DNA sequence: TGTGCCAGTAGTCAGGGGACCCTAGGGGACTACGAGCAGTACTTC. The chain carries TRBV19 and TRBJ2-7; TRBD1 is a possible D gene (6 bases). This CDR3 has 15 residues. The V gene lost 5 bases and the J gene lost 3 bases, with 17 bases spanning the gap. CDR1 is LNHDA and CDR2 is SQIVND in the germline V gene (reference sequence).